The 24 T cell receptor beta chains below were found in one sample sequenced in a study of human T cells and chemical hapten exposure. Time point denoted: patch test 1, 2 weeks after DPC sensitization. Described treatment: therapeutic diphenylcyclopropenone sensitization with weekly scalp DPC. TCRdb reprocessed the RACE reads with MiXCR, giving one entry per CDR3 protein. The sample consists of 180,000 or so distinct CDR3 sequences, about 15% of them appearing once. Material: whole blood, obtained in connection with sensitization to the hapten diphenylcyclopropenone (DPC). The receptors were gathered from a woman aged 30 to 39 with alopecia areata. Some clones in this sample may be carry-over from other donors' samples.

This clonotype showed up just a few times. The rearrangement links TRBV6-5 to TRBJ1-3; D is unclear. This CDR3 is 16 amino acids long. V was trimmed by 2 bases and J by 0 bases, leaving 11 bases between them. CDR1 and CDR2 (germline): MNHEY, SVGAGI. DNA of the CDR3: TGTGCCAGCAGTTACGGTAGCCGTAGCTCTGGAAACACCATATATTTT. Protein product: CASSYGSRSSGNTIYF.

This clonotype was detected only a few times. The genes are TRBV7-9 and TRBJ2-7; 12 positions agree with TRBD2. This CDR3 region has 17 residues. The ends lost 0 bases at V and 3 bases at J; junction bases unmatched: 6. From germline, CDR1 is SEHNR and CDR2 FQNEAQ (reference sequence). The CDR3 bases are TGTGCCAGCAGCTTAGCAATGACTAGCGGGAGCGGCTACGAGCAGTACTTC. Residues: CASSLAMTSGSGYEQYF.

This clonotype was observed many times. The V and J genes are TRBV4-2 and TRBJ2-1, with TRBD2 identical over 9 bases. Germline trimming cut 3 bases from V and 6 bases from J; bases unmatched to any gene: 6. This CDR3 has 15 amino acids. The germline CDR1 and CDR2 sequences are LGHNA and YNFKEQ. CDR3: CASSQGLAVGNEQFF. The CDR3 DNA reads TGTGCCAGCAGCCAGGGACTAGCTGTGGGCAATGAGCAGTTCTTC.

This chain connects TRBV5-6 to TRBJ2-7; D gene uncertain. The V end lost 3 bases, the J end lost 2 bases, and 9 bases lay between the germline ends. CDR3 length equals 13 residues. Germline V CDR1 and CDR2: SGHDT, YYEEEE. The CDR3 sequence: CASSSTATYEQYF. As DNA, the CDR3 is TGTGCCAGCAGCTCTACGGCCACCTACGAGCAGTACTTC. Using reference TRBV5-6 and TRBJ2-7 for the parts outside the CDR3, the full variable domain is DAGVTQSPTHLIKTRGQQVTLRCSPKSGHDTVSWYQQALGQGPQFIFQYYEEEERQRGNFPDRFSGHQFPNYSSELNVNALLLGDSALYLCASSSTATYEQYFGPGTRLTVT.

J is TRBJ2-2 and V is TRBV5-1, with TRBD1 as a possible D gene (5 bases). This CDR3 contains 16 residues. Germline lookup yields CDR1 SGHRS and CDR2 YFSETQ. V lost 3 bases and J lost 0, with 12 bases in between. Here the CDR3 DNA reads TGCGCCAGCAGCTCCCGACAGCTATCGAACACCGGGGAGCTGTTTTTT. Amino acids: CASSSRQLSNTGELFF.

The gene calls are TRBV6-2 or TRBV6-3 and TRBJ1-1; the match to TRBD1 covers 7 bases. J lost 3 bases, V lost 4 bases, and 2 bases had no gene match. Germline CDR1 reads MNHEY; CDR2 reads SVGEGT. The CDR3 has 13 residues. CDR3 bases: TGTGCCAGCAGTTTCACAGGGGACACTGAAGCTTTCTTT. It is translated as CASSFTGDTEAFF.

This clonotype was counted between two and nine times. The chain joins TRBV5-1 to TRBJ2-1, with 7 nucleotides matching TRBD1. The CDR3 is 14 residues long. CDR1 SGHRS and CDR2 YFSETQ come from the germline V gene. J lost 3 bases, V lost 4 bases, and 4 bases had no gene match. CDR3 loop: CASSRGQNYNEQFF. CDR3 nucleotides: TGCGCCAGCAGCCGGGGACAGAACTACAATGAGCAGTTCTTC.

This clonotype has a handful of counts. The chain combines TRBV7-2 with TRBJ1-5; possibly TRBD1 for D (6 bases). V was clipped by 4 bases and J by 6 bases, with 16 bases between them. There are 15 residues in the CDR3. The germline V gene has CDR1 SGHTA and CDR2 FQGNSA. Here the CDR3 reads CASSYLPGEAQPQHF. The CDR3 nucleotides are TGTGCCAGCAGCTATTTGCCAGGGGAGGCTCAGCCCCAGCATTTT.

This clonotype was found many times. The rearrangement uses TRBV5-6 and TRBJ2-1; 9 nucleotides align to TRBD1. The CDR3 runs 14 residues. The junction had 12 bases not matched to a gene; V was cut back by 10 bases and J by 7 bases. Germline CDR1 SGHDT, CDR2 YYEEEE. CDR3 nucleotides: TGTGCCGCCTCAACCGGGACAGGGAGGAATGAGCAGTTCTTC. It is translated as CAASTGTGRNEQFF.

This clonotype turned up a few times. The chain combines TRBV20-1 with TRBJ2-1; the D is unclear. This CDR3 contains 17 residues. V was cut by 5 bases and J by 0 bases, with 20 bases left in between. CDR1 DFQATT and CDR2 SNEGSKA come from the germline V gene (reference sequence). DNA of the CDR3: TGCAGTGCTGACCCCTCGGTCCGCGCCCGCTCCTACAATGAGCAGTTCTTC. It encodes CSADPSVRARSYNEQFF.

This clonotype showed up just a few times. The chain is built from TRBV3-1 and TRBJ2-1, with TRBD2 matching over 7 bases. The V gene's germline CDR1 is LGHDT and CDR2 YNNKEL (reference sequence). With V trimmed by 4 bases and J by 2 bases, 11 bases remained unmatched. The CDR3 totals 17 residues. The CDR3 here is CASSPVGGGLPYNEQFF. DNA for the CDR3: TGTGCCAGCAGCCCGGTTGGGGGAGGGCTCCCCTACAATGAGCAGTTCTTC.

This clonotype appeared many times. The genes are TRBV18 and TRBJ2-1; 9 positions agree with TRBD2. The CDR3 loop spans 15 amino acids. Germline trimming cut 3 bases from V and 7 bases from J; bases unmatched to any gene: 7. CDR1 is KGHSH, CDR2 LQKENI, per germline. CDR3 in DNA: TGTGCCAGCTCACCCAGCGGGGGGCGCCCGAATGAGCAGTTCTTC. This sequence encodes CASSPSGGRPNEQFF.

In this sample, this clonotype turned up many times. The chain uses TRBV7-6 and TRBJ2-1; 9 nucleotides align to TRBD2. Germline CDR1 SGHVS, CDR2 FNYEAQ. The length of the CDR3 is 17 residues. Germline trimming cut 1 base from V and 9 bases from J; bases unmatched to any gene: 13. The CDR3 DNA follows: TGTGCCAGCAGCTTAGAAAGAAGTGGCGGGAGGGCAGGTGAGCAGTTCTTC. It translates to CASSLERSGGRAGEQFF. Full variable domain (missing parts from reference TRBV7-6 and TRBJ2-1): GAGVSQSPRYKVTKRGQDVALRCDPISGHVSLYWYRQALGQGPEFLTYFNYEAQQDKSGLPNDRFSAERPEGSISTLTIQRTEQRDSAMYRCASSLERSGGRAGEQFFGPGTRLTVL.

The gene calls are TRBV12-3 or TRBV12-4 and TRBJ1-2, with a weak D call TRBD1 (6 bases). The CDR3 runs to 12 residues. Between the trimmed V and J ends, which lost 10 bases and 0 bases, there was a span of 9 bases. CDR3 region: CAIGTSNYGYTF. In DNA form, the CDR3 reads TGTGCCATCGGGACATCTAACTATGGCTACACCTTC.

This CDR3 reads CSATGTGYGYTF. The CDR3 region has the DNA TGCAGTGCGACAGGGACAGGGTATGGCTACACCTTC. J is TRBJ1-2 and V is TRBV20-1, with 9 bases fitting TRBD1. With 6 bases clipped from V and 5 bases from J, the junction kept 4 bases outside the gene matches. CDR3 length: 12 amino acids. Per germline, CDR1 DFQATT and CDR2 SNEGSKA (reference sequence).

The chain carries TRBV6-5 and TRBJ2-7; no definite D call. Looked up from germline, CDR1 is MNHEY and CDR2 is SVGAGI. The V and J ends lost 3 bases and 3 bases respectively, with 12 bases between them. This CDR3 is 14 amino acids long. The CDR3 DNA is TGTGCCAGCAGTTATGCAAGCAGTTACTACGAGCAGTACTTC. It specifies CASSYASSYYEQYF.

This clonotype was seen a few times. The genes are TRBV7-6 and TRBJ2-5; a weak D match, TRBD1 (5 bases). The CDR3 loop spans 16 amino acids. Trimming shortened V by 1 base and J by 0 bases, and 12 bases separated the two germline ends. Germline CDR1 is SGHVS and CDR2 is FNYEAQ. CDR3 amino acids: CASSLVSLTDQETQYF. DNA of the CDR3: TGTGCCAGCAGCTTAGTTTCTCTGACAGACCAAGAGACCCAGTACTTC.

This clonotype has a handful of counts. This chain uses TRBV28 with TRBJ2-3; possible D gene TRBD1, 6 bases. The V end was cut by 10 bases, the J end by 5 bases, with 10 bases between. The CDR3 is 11 residues long. Germline V CDR1 and CDR2: MDHEN, SYDVKM. CDR3 loop: CATIQGDTQYF. In nucleotides, the CDR3 is TGTGCCACGATACAGGGAGATACGCAGTATTTT.

The V gene is TRBV28, the J gene TRBJ2-7; 12 nucleotides align to TRBD2. The CDR3 runs 15 residues. Germline V CDR1 and CDR2: MDHEN, SYDVKM. V trimming: 5 bases; J trimming: 1 base; junction bases outside the gene matches: 3. The CDR3 loop reads CASSHGLAGSYEQYF. CDR3 sequence (DNA): TGTGCCAGCAGTCACGGACTAGCGGGATCCTACGAGCAGTACTTC.

This clonotype was observed many times. This chain joins TRBV6-1 and TRBJ2-4; a possible D gene is TRBD1 (6 bases). The CDR3 length is 12 residues. The germline V gene encodes CDR1 MNHNS and CDR2 SASEGT. Trimming removed 8 bases from V and 5 bases from J, with 10 bases in between. CDR3 DNA: TGTGCCAGCCGGGACACCCAAAACATTCAGTACTTC. This codes for CASRDTQNIQYF.

This clonotype was picked up many times. The chain uses TRBV4-2 and TRBJ1-2; a weak D match, TRBD1 (6 bases). Trimming stripped 2 bases from V and 2 bases from J, with 12 bases between. The CDR3 loop spans 15 amino acids. Germline V CDR1 and CDR2: LGHNA, YNFKEQ. CDR3 protein: CASSQIRGENYGYTF. CDR3 DNA sequence: TGTGCCAGCAGCCAAATCAGGGGAGAAAACTATGGCTACACCTTC.

This clonotype was seen a single time. The gene calls are TRBV7-2 and TRBJ1-4; 11 positions match TRBD1. Germline V gene sequence: CDR1 SGHTA, CDR2 FQGNSA. With V trimmed by 2 bases and J by 5 bases, 10 bases remained unmatched. CDR3 length: 18 amino acids. CDR3 in DNA: TGTGCCAGCAGCTTATTGAGGCCGGGACAGGGGGTGAATGAAAAACTGTTTTTT. As protein: CASSLLRPGQGVNEKLFF.

In its sample, this clonotype was seen a few times. CDR3 in amino acids: CSGRDDGATNEKLFF. The DNA of the CDR3 is TGCAGTGGACGAGATGACGGAGCAACTAATGAAAAACTGTTTTTT. The chain links TRBV20-1 to TRBJ1-4; D remains ambiguous. V was pared by 7 bases and J by 0 bases, with 15 bases between. Germline CDR1 reads DFQATT; CDR2 reads SNEGSKA (reference sequence). The CDR3 consists of 15 residues.

This clonotype was recorded many times. The CDR3 coding sequence is TGTGCCAGCAGCTTGCCGGGCCCCCCAGGAAGCACAGATACGCAGTATTTT. Residues: CASSLPGPPGSTDTQYF. V usage is TRBV5-4 and J usage is TRBJ2-3; D gene uncertain. The CDR3 consists of 17 residues. The ends were cut back, 1 base at V and 0 bases at J, with 15 bases in the middle. Germline CDR1 SGHNT, CDR2 YYREEE (reference sequence).